This T cell receptor (beta chain) was recovered during a study of T cell changes during pregnancy in multiple sclerosis. This clone was seen a handful of times. The assay was immunoSEQ multiplex PCR, and TCRdb's table has in-frame clones only and misses some. The sample holds approximately 98,000 clones; approximately 90% are singletons and the top ten take roughly 2.1%. The origin of this receptor is a female donor in good health, enrolled as a control in a pregnancy study. The sample in question was peripheral blood, obtained after pregnancy.

The CDR3, as DNA: TGTGCCTGGAGTGTCTCGGACACTGAAGCTTTCTTT. The encoded protein is CAWSVSDTEAFF. The chain uses TRBV30 and TRBJ1-1; D is uncertain. The CDR3 contains 12 residues. Germline lookup yields CDR1 GTSNPN and CDR2 SVGIG (reference sequence). The ends were cut back, 0 bases at V and 3 bases at J, with 5 bases in the middle. The complete variable domain, with remaining parts taken from reference TRBV30 and TRBJ1-1, reads SQTIHQWPATLVQPVGSPLSLECTVEGTSNPNLYWYRQAAGRGLQLLFYSVGIGQISSEVPQNLSASRPQDRQFILSSKKLLLSDSGFYLCAWSVSDTEAFFGQGTRLTVV.